In this sample, the clone carrying this T cell receptor (beta chain) turned up once. The antigen remains undetermined. The germline gives CDR1 MDHEN, CDR2 SYDVKM. The ends were cut back, 7 bases at V and 0 bases at J, with 10 bases in the middle. The length of the CDR3 is 13 residues. The record originates from a study of a mutant IDH1 vaccine in newly diagnosed glioma. Stated time point: week 23, last vaccination. The investigators gave 300 ug of mutant IDH1 20-mer peptide in each vaccine dose, together with topical imiquimod. Data came from immunoSEQ multiplex PCR; TCRdb stores just in-frame clones and leaves some out. The sample consists of about 60,000 clones, 85% to 90% of them appearing once.

The sequence was collected from a man aged 35 to 55 with glioma. The chain combines TRBV28 with TRBJ2-7; D call uncertain. Source: PBMCs, taken from a glioma patient whose treatment included an IDH1 peptide vaccine. CDR3 sequence: CASIATGSYEQYF. The CDR3 DNA follows: TGTGCCAGCATAGCCACCGGCTCCTACGAGCAGTACTTC.